Listed below are T cell receptor beta chains from one sample, sequenced in a study of response to subunit inactivated influenza vaccine. In TCRdb, the RT-PCR reads were re-called with MiXCR into one record per CDR3 protein. The sample lists more than 200,000 distinct CDR3 sequences, 12% occurring once. The sequencing here drew on non-naive T cells sorted from PBMCs, taken less than 15 days before vaccination. Receptors originate from a man in his forties or fifties who received an inactivated influenza vaccine. Each CDR3 is given with its conserved first and last residue. D genes are given only for firm matches. Rows give clone size only sometimes, using once, few, many, or a class for an expanded clone.

clone size	J gene	D gene	V gene	CDR3 DNA	CDR3 protein
NA	TRBJ2-5	TRBD1	TRBV11-2	TGTGCCGGCAGCTTAGGGGGCACTAACCTCGGAGAGACCCAGTACTTC	CAGSLGGTNLGETQYF
many	TRBJ2-1	TRBD2	TRBV6-2/TRBV6-3	TGTGCCAGCAGTTACTCGGCGACTAGCGGGATGAGGGATGAGCAGTTCTTC	CASSYSATSGMRDEQFF
few	TRBJ2-7	NA	TRBV12-3/TRBV12-4	TGTGCCAGCAGTTTCTCTTCCGAGCAGTACTTC	CASSFSSEQYF
many	TRBJ2-7	TRBD1	TRBV29-1	TGCAGCGTTGAAGATCGGGACAGCTCCTACGAGCAGTACTTC	CSVEDRDSSYEQYF
NA	TRBJ2-2	TRBD1	TRBV29-1	TGCAGCGCCCAGGGGGTCGTGAGCACCGGGGAGCTGTTTTTT	CSAQGVVSTGELFF
NA	TRBJ2-1	NA	TRBV7-2	TGTGCCAGCAGCCCGTTTTGGGCTAGCTCCTACAATGAGCAGTTCTTC	CASSPFWASSYNEQFF
NA	TRBJ1-2	NA	TRBV6-6	TGTGCCAGCGGAGGCGGCGATGGCTACACCTTC	CASGGGDGYTF
NA	TRBJ2-5	NA	TRBV4-1	TGCGCCAGCAGCCAGAAAGCGGGTGGCACTACCAACCAAGAGACCCAGTACTTC	CASSQKAGGTTNQETQYF
many	TRBJ2-2	TRBD2	TRBV7-8	TGTGCCAGCAGCTTAGGAGGGGTAGCGGGGGCCCGGGAGCTGTTTTTT	CASSLGGVAGARELFF
many	TRBJ2-7	NA	TRBV28	TGTGCCAGCAGTTTTCTACAGACCCACGAGCAGTACTTC	CASSFLQTHEQYF
few	TRBJ1-1	TRBD1	TRBV29-1	TGCAGCGTTGAACAGGGGGGCACTGAAGCTTTCTTT	CSVEQGGTEAFF
many	TRBJ2-7	TRBD1	TRBV10-3	TGTGCCATCAGTGCAGGACTGGACAGGGGGCCGTCCGAGCAGTACTTC	CAISAGLDRGPSEQYF
many	TRBJ1-1	NA	TRBV9	TGTGCCAGCAACCCAGGCAGTTGGAACACTGAAGCTTTCTTT	CASNPGSWNTEAFF
few	TRBJ2-7	TRBD2	TRBV5-6	TGTGCCAGCAGCTTGGATCTAGCGGGAGTCTACGAGCAGTACTTC	CASSLDLAGVYEQYF
NA	TRBJ1-2	NA	TRBV5-1	TGCGCCAGCAGCTTGGGGACACAAACTAACTATGGCTACACCTTC	CASSLGTQTNYGYTF
NA	TRBJ2-5	TRBD2	TRBV3-1	TGTGCCAGCAGCTACTATGGGACTAGCAAGGAGACCCAGTACTTC	CASSYYGTSKETQYF
NA	TRBJ2-7	NA	TRBV12-3/TRBV12-4	TGTGCCAGCACCACAACCGGGACAATAACCTACGAGCAGTACTTC	CASTTTGTITYEQYF
NA	TRBJ1-2	TRBD1	TRBV5-1	TGCGCCAGCAGCTGGGACATCGGACAGGGGGCTTTCCATGGCTACACCTTC	CASSWDIGQGAFHGYTF
many	TRBJ2-5	TRBD2	TRBV20-1	TGCAGTGCTTCGCGGGGGATCCAAGAGACCCAGTACTTC	CSASRGIQETQYF
many	TRBJ1-1	TRBD1	TRBV20-1	TGCAGTGCTAGCGGACAGGGGGCCTCATGGGCTGAAGCTTTCTTT	CSASGQGASWAEAFF
few	TRBJ2-5	TRBD1	TRBV20-1	TGCAGTGCATTACAGGGGCAAGAGACCCAGTACTTC	CSALQGQETQYF
few	TRBJ1-1	NA	TRBV15	TGTGCCACCAGCAGGAGGCGGGGGGTGAACACTGAAGCTTTCTTT	CATSRRRGVNTEAFF
few	TRBJ2-7	NA	TRBV6-5	TGTGCCAGCAGTTACTCCGGGACGGAGACGTACGAGCAGTACTTC	CASSYSGTETYEQYF
NA	TRBJ2-5	NA	TRBV7-8	TGTGCCAGCAGCTTAGTGATGAATTCACGGGGAGAGACCCAGTACTTC	CASSLVMNSRGETQYF
many	TRBJ2-6	NA	TRBV10-3	TGTGCCATCAGTGAGTCCGGGACACTCCTCTCTGGGGCCAACGTCCTGACTTTC	CAISESGTLLSGANVLTF
NA	TRBJ1-5	NA	TRBV7-2	TGTGCCAGCAGCTTAGCGTGGGAGGGTCAGCCCCAGCATTTT	CASSLAWEGQPQHF
NA	TRBJ2-7	NA	TRBV6-5	TGTGCCAGCAGTTACTGGGGTCAGACCTCCTACGAGCAGTACTTC	CASSYWGQTSYEQYF
NA	TRBJ2-7	NA	TRBV5-6	TGTGCCAGCAGAAAACAGGGATACGAGCAGTACTTC	CASRKQGYEQYF
many	TRBJ2-1	NA	TRBV6-4	TGTGCCAGCAGTGACTCTGAGCGCGATGAGCAGTTCTTC	CASSDSERDEQFF